These 25 T cell receptor beta chains were all obtained from the same sample, sequenced in a study of blood T cell repertoires in COVID-19 (TCRdb year 2020). Library prep was done by the immunoSEQ multiplex PCR assay. Here the immuneACCESS table is served through TCRdb, limited to in-frame sequences with V and J called. Missing clones are a known gap in these copies; in checked studies unresolved V genes cover under half, and the rest lacks a known reason. The sample data list about 68,000 clones, and 90% to 95% of these were observed just once. The ten largest clones capture 7.3% of the sample. Specimen: peripheral blood. These receptors originate from a man in his forties with COVID-19, enrolled during active disease.

This chain uses TRBV7-2 with TRBJ1-4, with D hard to call. Trimming shortened V by 5 bases and J by 5 bases, and 15 bases separated the two germline ends. CDR1 is SGHTA, CDR2 FQGNSA, per germline. The CDR3 length is 15 residues. CDR3 sequence: CASSTRQSGNEKLFF. As DNA, the CDR3 is TGTGCCAGCAGCACGCGACAATCGGGAAATGAAAAACTGTTTTTT. Full variable domain (outside the CDR3, taken from reference TRBV7-2 and TRBJ1-4): GAGVSQSPSNKVTEKGKDVELRCDPISGHTALYWYRQSLGQGLEFLIYFQGNSAPDKSGLPSDRFSAERTGGSVSTLTIQRTQQEDSAVYLCASSTRQSGNEKLFFGSGTQLSVL.

The J gene is TRBJ2-7, the V gene TRBV12-1; the table's D call, TRBD1, has no DNA check behind it. TRBV12-1 counts as a pseudogene. The CDR3 covers 17 residues. The CDR3 sequence is CASSFNAWGRKAHEQYF. CDR3 DNA sequence: TGTGCCAGCAGCTTTAACGCCTGGGGGCGAAAAGCCCACGAGCAGTACTTC.

V gene TRBV7-2 combines with J gene TRBJ2-7, with TRBD1 matching 9 bases. CDR1 is SGHTA and CDR2 is FQGNSA in the germline V gene. The CDR3 is 13 residues long. With 8 bases clipped from V and 2 bases from J, the junction kept 4 bases outside the gene matches. CDR3 in DNA: TGTGCCAGCGGACAGGGGTCTACCTACGAGCAGTACTTC. Translating it yields CASGQGSTYEQYF. The variable domain in full, with the rest retrieved from reference TRBV7-2 and TRBJ2-7, is GAGVSQSPSNKVTEKGKDVELRCDPISGHTALYWYRQSLGQGLEFLIYFQGNSAPDKSGLPSDRFSAERTGGSVSTLTIQRTQQEDSAVYLCASGQGSTYEQYFGPGTRLTVT.

The J gene is TRBJ1-6, the V gene TRBV6-1; D remains unclear. The CDR3 is made up of 14 amino acids. The germline V gene encodes CDR1 MNHNS and CDR2 SASEGT. The V end lost 1 base, the J end lost 4 bases, and 5 bases lay between the germline ends. CDR3 bases: TGTGCCAGCAGTGAAGGGCCATATAATTCACCCCTCCACTTT. Its translation is CASSEGPYNSPLHF.

J is TRBJ1-6 and V is TRBV19; no firm D call. The CDR3 is made up of 13 amino acids. Trimming stripped 10 bases from V and 4 bases from J, with 11 bases between. Germline lookup yields CDR1 LNHDA and CDR2 SQIVND (reference sequence). CDR3 sequence: CATHRTYNSPLHF. The CDR3 DNA reads TGTGCCACTCACCGGACTTATAATTCACCCCTCCACTTT.

The CDR3 DNA follows: TGTGCCACCAGTGACACACAGGGGGCCAGGGGCTACACCTTC. It translates to CATSDTQGARGYTF. The chain has TRBV24-1 and TRBJ1-2; 9 bases are shared with TRBD1. The germline CDR1 and CDR2 sequences are KGHDR and SFDVKD. Trimming at V came to 4 bases and at J to 8 bases, leaving 7 bases not matched to a gene. CDR3 length equals 14 residues.

This chain connects TRBV7-2 to TRBJ2-7, with D perhaps TRBD2 (6 bases). Germline assignment: CDR1 SGHTA and CDR2 FQGNSA. Trimming cost V 2 bases and J 6 bases, with 17 bases left between them. This CDR3 is 15 amino acids long. This CDR3 is CASSLLGGEVGEQYF. The CDR3 DNA sequence: TGTGCCAGCAGCTTACTAGGCGGGGAGGTCGGCGAGCAGTACTTC.

The chain joins TRBV5-1 to TRBJ2-5, with 12 positions matching TRBD2. This CDR3 contains 16 residues. Germline V gene data show CDR1 as SGHRS and CDR2 as YFSETQ. The V gene end was trimmed by 0 bases and the J gene end by 2 bases; junction bases not matched to a gene: 2. This CDR3 reads CASSLAGLAGQETQYF. For the CDR3, the DNA is TGCGCCAGCAGCTTGGCCGGACTAGCGGGGCAAGAGACCCAGTACTTC.

This clone was counted a single time. The genes are TRBV4-1 and TRBJ1-5; D perhaps matches TRBD1 (6 bases). Trimming pared 4 bases from V and 4 bases from J, leaving 17 bases between. CDR1 is MGHRA, CDR2 YSYEKL, per germline. The CDR3 is made up of 16 amino acids. The CDR3 DNA is TGCGCCAGCAGCCGGGAAGAGTACAGGGTGAATCAGCCCCAGCATTTT. Translating it yields CASSREEYRVNQPQHF.

Worth noting for this clone: The junction and the germline gene differ at one end; a read error may be behind it. Other DNA sequences from this sample encode an identical CDR3 as well. The genes are TRBV10-3 and TRBJ2-2, with 7 nucleotides matching TRBD1. Germline CDR1 reads ENHRY; CDR2 reads SYGVKD. The CDR3 consists of 15 residues. CDR3 sequence (DNA): TGTGCCATCAGTGAGTCGAAGGGGGCGGCCGGGGAGCTGTTTTTC. It translates to CAISESKGAAGELFF.

Comment on this clone: The germline gene is not matched at one end of the junction; a read error may be the cause. The V and J genes are TRBV2 and TRBJ2-5, with a tentative D call TRBD1 (5 bases). Germline V gives CDR1 SNHLY, CDR2 FYNNEI. CDR3 length: 13 residues. CDR3 sequence (DNA): TGTGCCAGCAGCGAAGACAGTTTGGTGACCCAGTACTTC. The encoded protein is CASSEDSLVTQYF.

The rearrangement uses TRBV7-8 and TRBJ2-1; the D gene is possibly TRBD2 (8 bases). This CDR3 has 17 amino acids. The germline gives CDR1 SGHVS, CDR2 FQNEAQ. The ends were cut back, 5 bases at V and 3 bases at J, with 20 bases in the middle. The CDR3 DNA is TGTGCCAGCAGCCCAGGGGCAGGGGGGACTAGCTACAATGAGCAGTTCTTC. It yields the protein CASSPGAGGTSYNEQFF.

The V and J genes are TRBV11-2 and TRBJ1-2; 7 bases align to TRBD1. Germline trimming cut 2 bases from V and 6 bases from J; bases unmatched to any gene: 21. Germline lookup yields CDR1 SGHAT and CDR2 FQNNGV. CDR3 length equals 19 residues. The CDR3 DNA sequence: TGTGCCAGCAGCTTACCCCCGCTAGGGGCAGGGGGTTATGAGGATGGCTACACCTTC. Translating gives CASSLPPLGAGGYEDGYTF.

The rearrangement uses TRBV7-6 and TRBJ2-7; TRBD1 agrees at 7 bases. Trimming cost V 6 bases and J 3 bases; bases outside gene matches: 8. The CDR3 loop spans 14 amino acids. The germline CDR1 and CDR2 sequences are SGHVS and FNYEAQ. The CDR3 sequence: CASSHTQGSYEQYF. The CDR3, as DNA: TGTGCCAGCAGTCACACACAGGGGAGCTACGAGCAGTACTTC.

A single count supports this clone. The gene calls are TRBV19 and TRBJ2-2; D call uncertain. The CDR3 length is 15 residues. CDR1 and CDR2 from the germline V gene are LNHDA and SQIVND (reference sequence). Trimming removed 5 bases from V and 3 bases from J, with 13 bases in between. The CDR3 nucleotides read TGTGCCAGTAGTGACCGCGCGGTAGACACCGGGGAGCTGTTTTTT. This translates into CASSDRAVDTGELFF.

Only a few counts were recorded for this clone. This chain joins TRBV29-1 and TRBJ1-5; 7 bases line up with TRBD1. V dropped 7 bases and J dropped 4; count of bases not matched to a gene: 7. Per the germline V gene, CDR1 is SQVTM and CDR2 is ANQGSEA. The CDR3 is made up of 13 amino acids. For the CDR3, the DNA is TGCAGCGCATCGACAGGGCGGAATCAGCCCCAGCATTTT. Amino acid sequence: CSASTGRNQPQHF.

V and J are TRBV6-5 and TRBJ2-7; unclear D gene. Germline lookup yields CDR1 MNHEY and CDR2 SVGAGI. This CDR3 spans 12 amino acids. V was cut by 6 bases and J by 2 bases, with 8 bases left in between. The CDR3, as DNA: TGTGCCAGCAGCCCCACAACCTACGAGCAGTACTTC. The encoded protein is CASSPTTYEQYF.

This sequence joins TRBV19 and TRBJ1-5; 9 bases align to TRBD1. This CDR3 region has 16 residues. V dropped 5 bases and J dropped 4; count of bases not matched to a gene: 9. The V gene's germline CDR1 is LNHDA and CDR2 SQIVND (reference sequence). The CDR3 DNA follows: TGTGCCAGTAGTCCCCCAGAACAGGGGGCAAATCAGCCCCAGCATTTT. Translating gives CASSPPEQGANQPQHF. The full variable domain, in which reference TRBV19 and TRBJ1-5 provide the parts outside the CDR3, is DGGITQSPKYLFRKEGQNVTLSCEQNLNHDAMYWYRQDPGQGLRLIYYSQIVNDFQKGDIAEGYSVSREKKESFPLTVTSAQKNPTAFYLCASSPPEQGANQPQHFGDGTRLSIL.

The chain carries TRBV12-3 or TRBV12-4 and TRBJ1-2; 7 bases map to TRBD1. The CDR3 length is 13 residues. The V and J ends lost 7 bases and 3 bases, in that order; junction bases with no gene match: 5. CDR3 sequence: CASTLTGDYGYTF. The CDR3 DNA reads as TGTGCCAGCACCCTTACAGGGGACTATGGCTACACCTTC.

CDR3 in amino acids: CASSSTSTDTQYF. CDR3 sequence (DNA): TGTGCCAGCAGCTCGACTAGCACAGATACGCAGTATTTT. The chain carries TRBV5-6 and TRBJ2-3, with D unclear. Trimming took off 3 bases at V and 0 bases at J, with 5 bases between the two ends. CDR3 length equals 13 residues. CDR1 is SGHDT, CDR2 YYEEEE, per germline.

The chain combines TRBV5-1 with TRBJ1-4; tentative D call: TRBD1 (6 bases). Trimming removed 4 bases at V and 8 bases at J, with 18 bases between. Germline lookup yields CDR1 SGHRS and CDR2 YFSETQ. There are 15 residues in the CDR3. The CDR3 coding sequence is TGCGCCAGCAGCCCGGGACAACCGGTGAGGGAAAAACTGTTTTTT. It translates to CASSPGQPVREKLFF.

The V gene is TRBV5-1, the J gene TRBJ2-7, with 8 bases that match TRBD1. Germline V lookup: CDR1 SGHRS, CDR2 YFSETQ. The CDR3 covers 14 residues. Unmatched junction bases numbered 4, after V lost 1 base and J lost 4 bases. CDR3 protein: CASSLFTGGYEQYF. In nucleotides, the CDR3 is TGCGCCAGCAGCTTGTTTACAGGGGGGTACGAGCAGTACTTC.

V is TRBV6-5 and J is TRBJ2-7, with D tentatively TRBD1 (5 bases). Germline values: CDR1 MNHEY, CDR2 SVGAGI. V lost 2 bases and J 3 bases, leaving 8 bases between the germline ends. The CDR3 length is 13 residues. The CDR3 sequence: CASSYDSYYEQYF. CDR3 nucleotide sequence: TGTGCCAGCAGTTACGACAGCTACTACGAGCAGTACTTC.

The J gene is TRBJ2-2, the V gene TRBV5-5; TRBD2 matches 9 bases. Germline trimming cut 1 base from V and 0 bases from J; bases unmatched to any gene: 7. There are 18 residues in the CDR3. Germline V gene lookup returns CDR1 SGHKS and CDR2 YYEKEE (reference sequence). The CDR3, as DNA: TGTGCCAGCAGCTTGCGGGCGGGGGGGATATCGAACACCGGGGAGCTGTTTTTT. This codes for CASSLRAGGISNTGELFF.

CDR3 protein: CASSPQPGQGKYEQYF. DNA of the CDR3: TGTGCCAGCTCCCCCCAACCGGGACAGGGGAAGTACGAGCAGTACTTC. The rearrangement joins TRBV28 to TRBJ2-7, with 10 bases matching TRBD1. The germline gives CDR1 MDHEN, CDR2 SYDVKM. The CDR3 is made up of 16 amino acids. The J segment lost 4 bases and the V segment lost 8 bases, leaving 14 bases of the junction unmatched.